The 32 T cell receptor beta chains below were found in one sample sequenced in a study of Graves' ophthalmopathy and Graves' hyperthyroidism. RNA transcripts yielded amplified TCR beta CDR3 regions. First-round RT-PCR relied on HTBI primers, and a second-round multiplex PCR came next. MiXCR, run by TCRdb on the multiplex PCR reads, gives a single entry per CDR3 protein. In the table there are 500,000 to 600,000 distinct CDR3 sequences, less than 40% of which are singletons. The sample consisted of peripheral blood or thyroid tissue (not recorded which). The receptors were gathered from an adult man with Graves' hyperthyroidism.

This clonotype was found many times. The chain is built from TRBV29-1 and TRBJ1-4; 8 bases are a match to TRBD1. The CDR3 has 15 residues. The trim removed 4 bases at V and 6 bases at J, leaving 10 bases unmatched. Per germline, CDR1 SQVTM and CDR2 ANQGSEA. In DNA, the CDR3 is TGCAGCGTTGGAACTGGGATGACAGGGGATGAAAAACTGTTTTTT. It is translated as CSVGTGMTGDEKLFF.

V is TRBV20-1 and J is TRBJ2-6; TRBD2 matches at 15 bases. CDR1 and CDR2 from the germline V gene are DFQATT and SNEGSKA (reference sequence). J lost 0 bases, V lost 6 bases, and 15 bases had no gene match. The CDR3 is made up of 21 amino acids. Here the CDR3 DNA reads TGCAGTGCCTGGACTAGCGGGGGGGGGCCACGGACCCTCTCTGGGGCCAACGTCCTGACTTTC. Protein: CSAWTSGGGPRTLSGANVLTF.

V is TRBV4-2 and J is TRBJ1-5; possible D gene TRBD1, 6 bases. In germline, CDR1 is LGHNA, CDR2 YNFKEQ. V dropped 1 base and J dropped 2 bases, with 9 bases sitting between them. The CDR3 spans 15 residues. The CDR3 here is CASSQGAGGNQPQHF. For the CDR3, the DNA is TGTGCCAGCAGCCAAGGGGCAGGGGGCAATCAGCCCCAGCATTTT.

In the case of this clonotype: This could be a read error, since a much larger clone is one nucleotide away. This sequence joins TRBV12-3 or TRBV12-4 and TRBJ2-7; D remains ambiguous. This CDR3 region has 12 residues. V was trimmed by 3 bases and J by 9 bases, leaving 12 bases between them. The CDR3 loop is CASSLFSSGQYF. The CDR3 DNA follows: TGTGCCAGCAGTTTGTTTAGTTCCGGGCAGTACTTC.

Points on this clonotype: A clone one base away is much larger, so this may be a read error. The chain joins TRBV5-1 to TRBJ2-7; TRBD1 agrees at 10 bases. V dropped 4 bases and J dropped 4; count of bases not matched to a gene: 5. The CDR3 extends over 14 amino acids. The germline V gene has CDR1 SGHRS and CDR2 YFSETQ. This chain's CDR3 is CASSTGTGEYEQYF. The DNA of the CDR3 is TGCGCCAGCAGCACCGGGACAGGGGAGTACGAGCAGTACTTC. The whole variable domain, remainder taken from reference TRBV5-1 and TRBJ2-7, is KAGVTQTPRYLIKTRGQQVTLSCSPISGHRSVSWYQQTPGQGLQFLFEYFSETQRNKGNFPGRFSGRQFSNSRSEMNVSTLELGDSALYLCASSTGTGEYEQYFGPGTRLTVT.

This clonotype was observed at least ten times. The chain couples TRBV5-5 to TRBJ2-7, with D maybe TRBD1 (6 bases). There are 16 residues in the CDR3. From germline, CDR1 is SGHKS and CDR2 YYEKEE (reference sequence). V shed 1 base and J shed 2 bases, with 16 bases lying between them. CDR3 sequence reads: CASSLNRQGTTYEQYF. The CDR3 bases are TGTGCCAGCAGCTTGAATAGGCAGGGGACAACCTACGAGCAGTACTTC.

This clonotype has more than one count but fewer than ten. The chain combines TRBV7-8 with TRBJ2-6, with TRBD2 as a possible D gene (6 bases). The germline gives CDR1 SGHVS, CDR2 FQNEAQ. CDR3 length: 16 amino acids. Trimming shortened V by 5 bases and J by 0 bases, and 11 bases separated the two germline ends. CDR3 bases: TGTGCCAGCAGCGCGGACGGGAGCTCTGGGGCCAACGTCCTGACTTTC. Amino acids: CASSADGSSGANVLTF.

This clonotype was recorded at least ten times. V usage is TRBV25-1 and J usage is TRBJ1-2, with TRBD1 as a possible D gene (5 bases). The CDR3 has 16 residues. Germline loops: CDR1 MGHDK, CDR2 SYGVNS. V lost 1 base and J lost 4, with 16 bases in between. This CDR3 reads CASSEWDGGMAYGYTF. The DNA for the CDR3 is TGTGCCAGCAGTGAATGGGACGGGGGAATGGCCTATGGCTACACCTTC.

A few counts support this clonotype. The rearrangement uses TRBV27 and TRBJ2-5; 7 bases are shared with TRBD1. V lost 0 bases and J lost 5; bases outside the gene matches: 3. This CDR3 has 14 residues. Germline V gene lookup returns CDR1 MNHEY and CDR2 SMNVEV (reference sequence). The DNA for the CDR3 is TGTGCCAGCAGTTTATCGCAAGGGGGCGAGACCCAGTACTTC. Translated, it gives CASSLSQGGETQYF.

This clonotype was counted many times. The CDR3 here is CASRTPHRDRNYGYTF. The CDR3 nucleotides are TGTGCCAGCAGAACCCCCCATAGAGACAGGAACTATGGCTACACCTTC. V is TRBV2 and J is TRBJ1-2, with a weak D call TRBD1 (6 bases). The germline V gene encodes CDR1 SNHLY and CDR2 FYNNEI. The ends were cut back, 6 bases at V and 2 bases at J, with 19 bases in the middle. This CDR3 is built from 16 residues.

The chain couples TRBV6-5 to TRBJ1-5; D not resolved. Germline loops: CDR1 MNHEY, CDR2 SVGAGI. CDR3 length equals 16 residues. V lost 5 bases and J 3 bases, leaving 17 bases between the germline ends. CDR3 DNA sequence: TGTGCCAGCAGTGAGTCCGTGGACGGGTCCAATCAGCCCCAGCATTTT. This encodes CASSESVDGSNQPQHF.

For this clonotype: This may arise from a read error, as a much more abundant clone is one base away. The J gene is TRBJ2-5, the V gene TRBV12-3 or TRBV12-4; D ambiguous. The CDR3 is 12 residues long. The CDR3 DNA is TGTGCCTGCAGTTCGGGTTTGGGGACCCAGTACTTC. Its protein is CACSSGLGTQYF.

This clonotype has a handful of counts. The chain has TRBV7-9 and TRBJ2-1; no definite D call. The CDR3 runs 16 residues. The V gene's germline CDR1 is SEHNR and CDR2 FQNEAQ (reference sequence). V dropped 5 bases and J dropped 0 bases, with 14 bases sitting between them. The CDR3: CASSDLPEASYNEQFF. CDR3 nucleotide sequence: TGTGCCAGCAGCGACCTACCCGAGGCCTCCTACAATGAGCAGTTCTTC. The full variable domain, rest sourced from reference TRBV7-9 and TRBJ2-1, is DTGVSQNPRHKITKRGQNVTFRCDPISEHNRLYWYRQTLGQGPEFLTYFQNEAQLEKSRLLSDRFSAERPKGSFSTLEIQRTEQGDSAMYLCASSDLPEASYNEQFFGPGTRLTVL.

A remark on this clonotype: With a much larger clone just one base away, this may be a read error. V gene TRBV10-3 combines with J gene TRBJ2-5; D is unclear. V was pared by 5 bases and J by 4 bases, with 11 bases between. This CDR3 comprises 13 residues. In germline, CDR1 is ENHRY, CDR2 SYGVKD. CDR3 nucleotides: TGTGCCATCAGTTACGTCTTCGGAGAGACCCAGTACTTC. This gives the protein CAISYVFGETQYF.

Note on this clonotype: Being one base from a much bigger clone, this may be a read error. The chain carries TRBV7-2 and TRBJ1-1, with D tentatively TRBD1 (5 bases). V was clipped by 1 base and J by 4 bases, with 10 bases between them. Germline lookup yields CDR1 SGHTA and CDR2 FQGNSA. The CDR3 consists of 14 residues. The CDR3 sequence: CASSLGAGRTEAFF. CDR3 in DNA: TGTGCCAGCAGCTTAGGAGCGGGGCGCACTGAAGCTTTCTTT.

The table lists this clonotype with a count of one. CDR3 nucleotides: TGCAGCGTTGAGGGGGGACTAGAATTTAGCATGGGCACAGATACGCAGTATTTT. This sequence encodes CSVEGGLEFSMGTDTQYF. The chain recombines TRBV29-1 with TRBJ2-3, with 8 positions matching TRBD2. V shed 3 bases and J 1 base; nucleotides not matched to a gene: 15. The CDR3 has 18 residues. Germline V lookup: CDR1 SQVTM, CDR2 ANQGSEA.

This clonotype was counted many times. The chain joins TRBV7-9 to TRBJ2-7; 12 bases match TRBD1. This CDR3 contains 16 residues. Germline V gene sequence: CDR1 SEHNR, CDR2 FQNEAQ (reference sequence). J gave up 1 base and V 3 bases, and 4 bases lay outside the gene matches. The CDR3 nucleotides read TGTGCCAGCAGCTTCCGGGACAGGGGGCCGTCCTACGAGCAGTACTTC. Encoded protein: CASSFRDRGPSYEQYF.

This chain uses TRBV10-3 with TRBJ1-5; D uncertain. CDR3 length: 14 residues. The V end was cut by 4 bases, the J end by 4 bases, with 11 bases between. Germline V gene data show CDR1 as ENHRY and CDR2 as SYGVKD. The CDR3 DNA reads TGTGCCATCAGTGCTAGCGAGGGTAATCAGCCCCAGCATTTT. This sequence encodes CAISASEGNQPQHF.

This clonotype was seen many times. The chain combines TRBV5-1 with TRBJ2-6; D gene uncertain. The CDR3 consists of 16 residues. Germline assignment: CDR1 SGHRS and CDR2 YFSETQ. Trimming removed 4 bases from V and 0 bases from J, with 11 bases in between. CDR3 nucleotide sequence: TGCGCCAGCAGCGGCAGTGCCAGCTCTGGGGCCAACGTCCTGACTTTC. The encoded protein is CASSGSASSGANVLTF.

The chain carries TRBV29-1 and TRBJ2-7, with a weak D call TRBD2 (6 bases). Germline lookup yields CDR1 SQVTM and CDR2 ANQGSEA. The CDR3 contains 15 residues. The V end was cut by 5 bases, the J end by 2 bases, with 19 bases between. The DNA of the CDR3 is TGCAGCGTTCGATTCCGGGACTCCTCGACCTACGAGCAGTACTTC. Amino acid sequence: CSVRFRDSSTYEQYF.

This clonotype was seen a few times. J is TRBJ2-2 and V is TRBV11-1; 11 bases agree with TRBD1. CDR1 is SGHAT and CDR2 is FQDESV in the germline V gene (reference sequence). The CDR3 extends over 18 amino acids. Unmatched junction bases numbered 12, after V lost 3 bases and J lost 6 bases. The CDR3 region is CASSLRPKDRGRAGELFF. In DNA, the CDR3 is TGTGCCAGCAGCTTGCGGCCGAAGGACAGGGGGCGGGCCGGGGAGCTGTTTTTT.

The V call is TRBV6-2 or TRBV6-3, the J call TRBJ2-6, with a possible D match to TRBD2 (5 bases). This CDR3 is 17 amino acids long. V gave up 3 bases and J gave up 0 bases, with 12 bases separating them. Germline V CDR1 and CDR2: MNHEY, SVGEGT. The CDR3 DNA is TGTGCCAGCAGTTATTCGGATAGCGCCTCTGGGGCCAACGTCCTGACTTTC. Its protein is CASSYSDSASGANVLTF.

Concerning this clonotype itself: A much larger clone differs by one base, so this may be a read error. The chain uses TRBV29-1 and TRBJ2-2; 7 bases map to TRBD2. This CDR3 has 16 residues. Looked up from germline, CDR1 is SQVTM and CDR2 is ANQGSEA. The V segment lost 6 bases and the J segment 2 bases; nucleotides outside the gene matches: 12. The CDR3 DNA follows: TGCAGCGTCAAGCGCCTAGCGGAGGCTAACACCGGGGAGCTGTTTTTT. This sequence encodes CSVKRLAEANTGELFF.

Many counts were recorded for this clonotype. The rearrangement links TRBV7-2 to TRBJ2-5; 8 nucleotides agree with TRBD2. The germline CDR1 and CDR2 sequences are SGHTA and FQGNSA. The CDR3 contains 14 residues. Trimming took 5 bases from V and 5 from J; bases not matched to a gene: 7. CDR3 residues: CASSASGRWETQYF. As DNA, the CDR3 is TGTGCCAGCAGCGCGAGCGGGAGATGGGAGACCCAGTACTTC. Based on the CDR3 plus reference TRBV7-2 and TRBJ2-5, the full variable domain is GAGVSQSPSNKVTEKGKDVELRCDPISGHTALYWYRQSLGQGLEFLIYFQGNSAPDKSGLPSDRFSAERTGGSVSTLTIQRTQQEDSAVYLCASSASGRWETQYFGPGTRLLVL.

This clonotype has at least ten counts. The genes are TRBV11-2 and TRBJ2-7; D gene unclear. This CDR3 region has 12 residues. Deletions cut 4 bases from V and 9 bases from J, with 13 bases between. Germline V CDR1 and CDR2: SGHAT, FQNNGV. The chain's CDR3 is CASSSQRTWQYF. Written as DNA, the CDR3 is TGTGCCAGCAGCTCCCAAAGAACGTGGCAGTACTTC.

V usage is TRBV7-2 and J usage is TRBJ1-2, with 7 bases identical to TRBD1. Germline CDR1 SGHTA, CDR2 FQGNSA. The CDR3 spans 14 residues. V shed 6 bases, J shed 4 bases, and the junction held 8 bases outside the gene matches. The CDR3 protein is CASSLRQGFYGYTF. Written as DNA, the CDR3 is TGTGCCAGCAGTTTGAGACAGGGATTCTATGGCTACACCTTC.

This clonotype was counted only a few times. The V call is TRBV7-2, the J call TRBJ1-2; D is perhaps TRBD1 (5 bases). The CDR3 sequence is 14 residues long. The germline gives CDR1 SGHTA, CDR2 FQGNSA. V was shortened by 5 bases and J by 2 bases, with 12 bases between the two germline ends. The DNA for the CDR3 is TGTGCCAGCAGCCCCCGGGGGTGGAACTATGGCTACACCTTC. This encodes CASSPRGWNYGYTF.

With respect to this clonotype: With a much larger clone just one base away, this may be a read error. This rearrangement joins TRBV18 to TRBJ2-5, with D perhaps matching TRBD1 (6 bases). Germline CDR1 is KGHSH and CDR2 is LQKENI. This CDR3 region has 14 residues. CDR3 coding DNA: TGTGCCAGCTCACCACGGGCAGGGGCAGAGGCCCAGTACTTC. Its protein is CASSPRAGAEAQYF.

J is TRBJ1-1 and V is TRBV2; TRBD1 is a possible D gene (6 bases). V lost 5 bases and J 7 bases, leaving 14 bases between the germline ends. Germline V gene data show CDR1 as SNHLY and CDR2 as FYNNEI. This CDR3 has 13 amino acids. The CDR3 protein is CASSKQGRGEAFF. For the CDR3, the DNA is TGTGCCAGCAGTAAACAGGGTCGGGGTGAAGCTTTCTTT.

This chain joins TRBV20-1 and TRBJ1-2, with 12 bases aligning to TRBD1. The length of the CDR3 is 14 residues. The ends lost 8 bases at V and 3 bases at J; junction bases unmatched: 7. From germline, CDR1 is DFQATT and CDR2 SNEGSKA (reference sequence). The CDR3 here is CSTGTGGGYYGYTF. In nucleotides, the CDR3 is TGCAGTACAGGGACAGGGGGCGGATACTATGGCTACACCTTC.

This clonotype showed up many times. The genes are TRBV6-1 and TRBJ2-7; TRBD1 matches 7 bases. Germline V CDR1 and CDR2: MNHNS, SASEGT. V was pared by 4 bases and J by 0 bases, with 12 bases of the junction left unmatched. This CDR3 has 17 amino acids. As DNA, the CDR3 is TGTGCCAGCAGTGCGATCCCCCGACAGGGAACCTCCTACGAGCAGTACTTC. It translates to CASSAIPRQGTSYEQYF.

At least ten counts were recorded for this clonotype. CDR3 residues: CASSVAANEKLFF. CDR3 bases: TGTGCCAGCAGCGTGGCGGCGAATGAAAAACTGTTTTTT. The genes are TRBV9 and TRBJ1-4; D unclear. Trimming took 2 bases from V and 5 from J, leaving 7 bases between them. Germline lookup yields CDR1 SGDLS and CDR2 YYNGEE. The CDR3 is 13 residues long. Drawing the rest from reference TRBV9 and TRBJ1-4, the complete variable domain is DSGVTQTPKHLITATGQRVTLRCSPRSGDLSVYWYQQSLDQGLQFLIQYYNGEERAKGNILERFSAQQFPDLHSELNLSSLELGDSALYFCASSVAANEKLFFGSGTQLSVL.